This entry lists 6 T cell receptor beta chains sequenced from one sample in a study of OX40 agonist ivuxolimab in advanced cancers. The table came from immunoSEQ multiplex PCR; TCRdb's copy has only in-frame clones and leaves some out. The data contain under 70,000 clones, over 75% of them singletons. The sequencing here drew on CD4+ or CD8+ T cells sorted from blood, taken in a trial of the OX40 agonist ivuxolimab. The receptors derive from an adult with an advanced solid tumor such as melanoma, head and neck, liver or kidney cancer.

As DNA, the CDR3 is TGTGCCAGCACCTTAGGGAGGGGCGGGGAGCTGTTTTTT. Amino acid sequence: CASTLGRGGELFF. The gene calls are TRBV28 and TRBJ2-2; 7 nucleotides agree with TRBD2. Losses at the gene ends were 7 bases for V and 7 bases for J; bases not matched to a gene: 6. The CDR3 is 13 amino acids. Germline V lookup: CDR1 MDHEN, CDR2 SYDVKM.

The chain carries TRBV19 and TRBJ1-2, with a weak D call TRBD1 (6 bases). CDR3 size: 13 residues. Per germline, CDR1 LNHDA and CDR2 SQIVND (reference sequence). V lost 5 bases and J 1 base, leaving 8 bases between the germline ends. The CDR3 region is CASSVQGNYGYTF. The CDR3 DNA sequence: TGTGCCAGTAGTGTACAGGGTAACTATGGCTACACCTTC.

The V and J genes are TRBV10-3 and TRBJ1-1, with D hard to call. Trimming cost V 10 bases and J 6 bases, with 12 bases left between them. CDR3 length equals 11 residues. From germline, CDR1 is ENHRY and CDR2 SYGVKD. The CDR3 sequence: CATLSLSEAFF. The DNA of the CDR3 is TGTGCCACCTTAAGTTTATCTGAAGCTTTCTTT.

The DNA for the CDR3 is TGTGCCAGCAGTCCCTTGACCTGGACTGAAGCTTTCTTT. It specifies CASSPLTWTEAFF. The V gene is TRBV28, the J gene TRBJ1-1; D unclear. There are 13 residues in the CDR3. Germline CDR1 MDHEN, CDR2 SYDVKM. V lost 5 bases to trimming and J lost 5 bases, with 12 bases between them.

This sequence joins TRBV10-3 and TRBJ2-7; TRBD1 matches at 9 bases. CDR1 is ENHRY and CDR2 is SYGVKD in the germline V gene. The CDR3 spans 14 residues. Trimming removed 7 bases from V and 4 bases from J; junction bases left unmatched: 8. DNA for the CDR3: TGTGCCATCAATCGGGGACAGGGATTATACGAGCAGTACTTC. Translation: CAINRGQGLYEQYF.

The V call is TRBV18, the J call TRBJ1-1; D is undetermined. V lost 4 bases and J 1 base, leaving 7 bases between the germline ends. Germline loops: CDR1 KGHSH, CDR2 LQKENI. There are 13 residues in the CDR3. The chain's CDR3 is CASSQDQNTEAFF. For the CDR3, the DNA is TGTGCCAGCTCACAGGACCAGAACACTGAAGCTTTCTTT. Based on the CDR3 plus reference TRBV18 and TRBJ1-1, the full variable domain is NAGVMQNPRHLVRRRGQEARLRCSPMKGHSHVYWYRQLPEEGLKFMVYLQKENIIDESGMPKERFSAEFPKEGPSILRIQQVVRGDSAAYFCASSQDQNTEAFFGQGTRLTVV.